Each of the 24 T cell receptor beta chains below was sequenced from the same sample in a study of blood T cell repertoires in COVID-19. Sequencing was performed with immunoSEQ multiplex PCR; in TCRdb, only in-frame clones are kept and a portion is missing. The sample lists some 530,000 clones, roughly 85% seen once, with approximately 2.9% in the top ten. The sequenced sample was peripheral blood. These receptors originate from a human donor in a cohort sampled during active COVID-19.

The V and J genes are TRBV28 and TRBJ1-2; D unclear. The CDR3 is 15 residues long. Germline V lookup: CDR1 MDHEN, CDR2 SYDVKM. Trimming left V 2 bases short and J 3 bases short, with 13 bases between. CDR3 bases: TGTGCCAGCAGTTTAACTTTGTCCGGGGACTATGGCTACACCTTC. It encodes CASSLTLSGDYGYTF.

The chain joins TRBV3-1 (or the pseudogene TRBV3-2) to TRBJ1-2, with 8 bases fitting TRBD1. This CDR3 comprises 14 residues. Germline V gives CDR1 LGHDT, CDR2 YNNKEL (reference sequence). The V gene end was trimmed by 4 bases and the J gene end by 13 bases; junction bases not matched to a gene: 14. CDR3 protein: CASSRNDRGDGLTF. The CDR3 region has the DNA TGTGCCAGCAGCCGGAACGACAGGGGAGATGGCCTCACCTTC.

The chain is built from TRBV19 and TRBJ2-3; D is uncertain. Trimming removed 3 bases at V and 1 base at J, with 11 bases between. Germline CDR1 reads LNHDA; CDR2 reads SQIVND (reference sequence). The CDR3 runs to 15 residues. CDR3 bases: TGTGCCAGTAGTATCGGTAGTACGGGCACAGATACGCAGTATTTT. As protein: CASSIGSTGTDTQYF.

The chain couples TRBV6-6 to TRBJ1-2; TRBD1 might be the D (6 bases). The germline V and J ends were trimmed by 6 bases and 6 bases, with 11 bases remaining between them. CDR1 and CDR2 (germline): MNHNY, SVGAGI (reference sequence). This CDR3 comprises 12 residues. The CDR3 DNA reads as TGTGCCAGCAGGGTAGGACAGAATGGCTACACCTTC. It yields the protein CASRVGQNGYTF.

The rearrangement joins TRBV6-5 to TRBJ2-1; 11 bases are a match to TRBD2. This CDR3 region has 15 residues. The trim removed 0 bases at V and 7 bases at J, leaving 2 bases unmatched. The germline CDR1 and CDR2 sequences are MNHEY and SVGAGI. This chain's CDR3 is CASSYSTSGRNEQFF. The DNA for the CDR3 is TGTGCCAGCAGTTACTCTACTAGCGGGAGAAATGAGCAGTTCTTC.

The rearrangement joins TRBV18 to TRBJ2-2, with a possible D match to TRBD2 (5 bases). V lost 2 bases and J 5 bases, leaving 9 bases between the germline ends. Germline V gene lookup returns CDR1 KGHSH and CDR2 LQKENI. This CDR3 spans 14 amino acids. CDR3 coding DNA: TGTGCCAGCTCACCAGAACTAGTGACCGGGGAGCTGTTTTTT. Protein sequence: CASSPELVTGELFF.

The chain is built from TRBV28 and TRBJ1-4; 9 bases map to TRBD1. Germline lookup yields CDR1 MDHEN and CDR2 SYDVKM. The CDR3 is 15 amino acids. V dropped 4 bases and J dropped 8; count of bases not matched to a gene: 8. The CDR3 sequence: CASSSGQGIFEKLFF. The CDR3, as DNA: TGTGCCAGCAGTTCCGGACAGGGGATTTTCGAAAAACTGTTTTTT.

The CDR3 DNA reads as TGTGCCAGCAGTTTATACAGGAGATTAAGCTCCTACGAGCAGTACTTC. This sequence encodes CASSLYRRLSSYEQYF. This rearrangement joins TRBV27 to TRBJ2-7, with D possibly being TRBD1 (5 bases). Germline loops: CDR1 MNHEY, CDR2 SMNVEV (reference sequence). This CDR3 contains 16 residues. V lost 1 base and J 0 bases, leaving 13 bases between the germline ends.

This chain links TRBV30 with TRBJ1-3; D is ambiguous. The V end lost 1 base, the J end lost 0 bases, and 4 bases lay between the germline ends. The CDR3 has 13 amino acids. Germline assignment: CDR1 GTSNPN and CDR2 SVGIG (reference sequence). CDR3 nucleotides: TGTGCCTGGAGTGCTAGCTCTGGAAACACCATATATTTT. Protein sequence: CAWSASSGNTIYF.

The sample holds one count of this clone. This rearrangement joins TRBV7-3 to TRBJ2-1, with 7 bases lining up with TRBD2. Looked up from germline, CDR1 is SGHTA and CDR2 is FQGTGA. V was pared by 5 bases and J by 4 bases, with 8 bases of the junction left unmatched. CDR3 length: 15 amino acids. Here the CDR3 reads CASSLFAGAYNEQFF. The CDR3, as DNA: TGTGCCAGCAGCCTTTTTGCGGGAGCTTACAATGAGCAGTTCTTC. The full variable domain, completed using reference TRBV7-3 and TRBJ2-1, is GAGVSQTPSNKVTEKGKYVELRCDPISGHTALYWYRQSLGQGPEFLIYFQGTGAADDSGLPNDRFFAVRPEGSVSTLKIQRTERGDSAVYLCASSLFAGAYNEQFFGPGTRLTVL.

This chain connects TRBV18 to TRBJ2-5; a weak D match, TRBD1 (5 bases). The V gene's germline CDR1 is KGHSH and CDR2 LQKENI. This CDR3 has 15 residues. V was trimmed by 3 bases and J by 3 bases, leaving 14 bases between them. Written as DNA, the CDR3 is TGTGCCAGCTCACCCAGCAGGGATAGGGAAGAGACCCAGTACTTC. Protein: CASSPSRDREETQYF.

This chain connects TRBV6-5 to TRBJ2-7, with TRBD2 matching over 8 bases. J lost 7 bases, V lost 3 bases, and 8 bases had no gene match. This CDR3 has 14 amino acids. Germline CDR1 reads MNHEY; CDR2 reads SVGAGI. DNA of the CDR3: TGTGCCAGCAGTTATGTGCGGGGGGCAGGTGAGCAGTACTTC. It is translated as CASSYVRGAGEQYF.

In regard to this clone: Distinct nucleotide sequences in the sample also encode this CDR3. This rearrangement joins TRBV5-1 to TRBJ1-1; no definite D call. V lost 0 bases to trimming and J lost 1 base, with 10 bases between them. Per the germline V gene, CDR1 is SGHRS and CDR2 is YFSETQ. The CDR3 has 15 amino acids. CDR3 amino acids: CASSLGGGWNTEAFF. CDR3 nucleotide sequence: TGCGCCAGCAGCTTGGGAGGAGGGTGGAACACTGAAGCTTTCTTT.

This chain joins TRBV7-6 and TRBJ1-1; weak D call: TRBD1 (6 bases). CDR3 length: 15 amino acids. V lost 5 bases to trimming and J lost 1 base, with 14 bases between them. Germline CDR1 reads SGHVS; CDR2 reads FNYEAQ. CDR3 in DNA: TGTGCCAGCAGCAAAAGGGGGGGCGCGAACACTGAAGCTTTCTTT. This encodes CASSKRGGANTEAFF.

This clone was observed a few times. The chain couples TRBV15 to TRBJ1-5; TRBD1 matches 7 bases. The germline V gene has CDR1 LNHNV and CDR2 YYDKDF (reference sequence). The V and J ends lost 4 bases and 5 bases, in that order; junction bases with no gene match: 14. This CDR3 has 17 residues. The CDR3 coding sequence is TGTGCCACCAGCACAGAAACGACAGGGCCTCATTATCAGCCCCAGCATTTT. Protein product: CATSTETTGPHYQPQHF.

This clone was recorded only once. The chain joins TRBV11-2 to TRBJ2-3, with D tentatively TRBD2 (6 bases). The CDR3 runs to 15 residues. Trimming cost V 6 bases and J 6 bases, with 19 bases left between them. Germline values: CDR1 SGHAT, CDR2 FQNNGV. Here the CDR3 reads CASRWPGTRGDTQYF. DNA of the CDR3: TGTGCCAGCAGATGGCCCGGGACCCGGGGGGATACGCAGTATTTT. Combining the CDR3 with reference TRBV11-2 and TRBJ2-3 gives the whole variable domain EAGVAQSPRYKIIEKRQSVAFWCNPISGHATLYWYQQILGQGPKLLIQFQNNGVVDDSQLPKDRFSAERLKGVDSTLKIQPAKLEDSAVYLCASRWPGTRGDTQYFGPGTRLTVL.

Notes on this clone: The same CDR3 is also encoded by other DNA sequences in this sample. The chain employs TRBV5-1 and TRBJ2-3, with 8 positions matching TRBD1. The V and J ends lost 0 bases and 0 bases, in that order; junction bases with no gene match: 0. The CDR3 is 15 residues long. CDR1 and CDR2 from the germline V gene are SGHRS and YFSETQ. CDR3 sequence: CASSLDRGSTDTQYF. Written as DNA, the CDR3 is TGCGCCAGCAGCTTGGACAGGGGGAGCACAGATACGCAGTATTTT.

J is TRBJ2-1 and V is TRBV15; tentative D call: TRBD2 (6 bases). V was clipped by 0 bases and J by 1 base, with 13 bases between them. The CDR3 spans 17 residues. CDR1 is LNHNV and CDR2 is YYDKDF in the germline V gene (reference sequence). The CDR3 is CATSRDIGGASYNEQFF. The CDR3 DNA is TGTGCCACCAGCAGAGATATCGGCGGGGCTTCCTACAATGAGCAGTTCTTC.

This clone appeared once. The chain carries TRBV5-5 and TRBJ2-7; tentatively, D is TRBD1 (6 bases). The V end was cut by 3 bases, the J end by 7 bases, with 20 bases between. The CDR3 loop spans 15 amino acids. The germline V gene has CDR1 SGHKS and CDR2 YYEKEE (reference sequence). For the CDR3, the DNA is TGTGCCAGCAGCTCCAATCCTACAGGGCCTCGGGAGCAGTACTTC. It yields the protein CASSSNPTGPREQYF.

Only a few counts were recorded for this clone. The chain combines TRBV19 with TRBJ1-5, with D possibly being TRBD1 (5 bases). The CDR3 sequence is 14 residues long. Germline values: CDR1 LNHDA, CDR2 SQIVND (reference sequence). Trimming stripped 7 bases from V and 11 bases from J, with 21 bases between. CDR3 bases: TGTGCCAGTACCCCCGCGGGACCGTTCCCAGCCCAGCATTTT. This codes for CASTPAGPFPAQHF.

This clone was counted a single time. CDR3 in DNA: TGTGCCAGCAGTGAATGGGCAGCGGGTGAGAATTCACCCCTCCACTTT. Translated, it gives CASSEWAAGENSPLHF. The genes are TRBV2 and TRBJ1-6; D unclear. Per the germline V gene, CDR1 is SNHLY and CDR2 is FYNNEI. The CDR3 has 16 residues. V lost 2 bases, J lost 7 bases, and 15 bases lay in between.

There are many counts of this clone. The V and J genes are TRBV27 and TRBJ2-1; D remains ambiguous. The CDR3 is 15 residues long. Per germline, CDR1 MNHEY and CDR2 SMNVEV (reference sequence). V was clipped by 1 base and J by 8 bases, with 15 bases between them. DNA of the CDR3: TGTGCCAGCAGTTTATGGCAGACGATGGCGGATGAGCAGTTCTTC. Translating it yields CASSLWQTMADEQFF.

The V and J genes are TRBV7-9 and TRBJ2-7; D is possibly TRBD1 (6 bases). V shed 6 bases and J shed 3 bases, with 12 bases lying between them. Germline V gene lookup returns CDR1 SEHNR and CDR2 FQNEAQ (reference sequence). This CDR3 contains 13 residues. CDR3 sequence: CASSYGQFYEQYF. The CDR3 DNA reads TGTGCCAGCAGTTACGGACAGTTCTACGAGCAGTACTTC.

This clone has more than one count but fewer than ten. This chain uses TRBV3-1 (or the pseudogene TRBV3-2) with TRBJ2-7; D not certain. The CDR3 covers 13 residues. The germline gives CDR1 LGHDT, CDR2 YNNKEL (reference sequence). V lost 3 bases to trimming and J lost 7 bases, with 13 bases between them. The CDR3 is CASSHSLLREQYF. The CDR3 nucleotides are TGTGCCAGCAGCCACTCCTTACTCAGGGAGCAGTACTTC.